A selection of T cell receptor beta chains follows, all from one sample in a study of shared clonotypes between healthy human individuals. Method: immunoSEQ multiplex PCR; TCRdb's copy keeps in-frame clones and lacks some. The table includes around 240,000 clones, 50% to 75% detected once. Material: memory CD4+ T cells sorted from blood. The source of these receptors is a man aged 30-40 years in good health. The CDR3 runs from the conserved cysteine through the conserved F or W. D genes are given only for firm matches. Size is stated for part of the rows, as once, few or many counts, or as a class when the clone is expanded.

v_gene	d_gene	j_gene	abundance	CDR3nt	CDR3aa
TRBV11-1	TRBD2	TRBJ2-3	-	TGTGCCAGCAGCCCCGGACTAGCGGCAGATACGCAGTATTTT	CASSPGLAADTQYF
TRBV9	TRBD2	TRBJ2-1	few	TGTGCCAGCAGCGTAGCGGGAGCGGGACCTACTTTCTTC	CASSVAGAGPTFF
TRBV28	-	TRBJ1-2	few	TGTGCCAGCCGACTCCTCGGACTGGCGGCGTATGGCTACACCTTC	CASRLLGLAAYGYTF
TRBV10-3	-	TRBJ1-5	-	TGTGCCATCAGTGTTGATGGGCAGCCCCAGCATTTT	CAISVDGQPQHF
TRBV2	-	TRBJ2-5	few	TGTGCCAGTGGCGGAGGTTTGAACCGGGGGACCCAGTACTTC	CASGGGLNRGTQYF
TRBV5-4	TRBD2	TRBJ2-7	-	TGTGCCAGCAGCTTGGACAGCGGGAGACCCACCTACGAGCAGTACTTC	CASSLDSGRPTYEQYF
TRBV11-2	-	TRBJ2-1	-	TGTGCCAGCAGCTTCGCAGGACTGATAACTTACAATGAGCAGTTCTTC	CASSFAGLITYNEQFF
TRBV7-7	-	TRBJ2-5	-	TGTGCCAGCAGCTCAGCCACCGGGGGAGGTACTCAGACCCAGTACTTC	CASSSATGGGTQTQYF
TRBV5-1	TRBD1	TRBJ1-4	-	TGCGCCAGCAGCTTGGGGGACAGCTCAGGGGAAAAACTGTTTTTT	CASSLGDSSGEKLFF
TRBV14	-	TRBJ2-1	-	TGTGCCAGCAGCCCGGGACCGGGACAACTCCACAATGAGCAGTTCTTC	CASSPGPGQLHNEQFF
TRBV7-8	-	TRBJ2-5	-	TGTGCCAGCAGCTTTGGACTACGAGAGACCCAGTACTTC	CASSFGLRETQYF